This TCR beta chain was captured by sequencing in a study of T cells in Graves' hyperthyroidism and ophthalmopathy. Researchers took RNA transcripts and amplified the TCR beta CDR3 regions from them. The primer set for the first-round RT-PCR of the TCR CDR3 was HTBI. One entry per CDR3 protein, called by TCRdb with MiXCR from the multiplex PCR reads. The profile shows fewer than 700,000 distinct CDR3 sequences, around 16% of them singletons. V was pared by 6 bases and J by 5 bases, with 8 bases between. The CDR3 runs to 11 residues. CDR1 DFQATT and CDR2 SNEGSKA come from the germline V gene (reference sequence). This clonotype has ten or more counts.

What was sequenced was blood. This TCR came from a woman in her twenties or thirties with Graves' hyperthyroidism. This chain joins TRBV20-1 and TRBJ2-1; D perhaps matches TRBD1 (5 bases). The DNA of the CDR3 is TGCAGTGCGACAGACCACAATGAGCAGTTCTTC. Translating gives CSATDHNEQFF.